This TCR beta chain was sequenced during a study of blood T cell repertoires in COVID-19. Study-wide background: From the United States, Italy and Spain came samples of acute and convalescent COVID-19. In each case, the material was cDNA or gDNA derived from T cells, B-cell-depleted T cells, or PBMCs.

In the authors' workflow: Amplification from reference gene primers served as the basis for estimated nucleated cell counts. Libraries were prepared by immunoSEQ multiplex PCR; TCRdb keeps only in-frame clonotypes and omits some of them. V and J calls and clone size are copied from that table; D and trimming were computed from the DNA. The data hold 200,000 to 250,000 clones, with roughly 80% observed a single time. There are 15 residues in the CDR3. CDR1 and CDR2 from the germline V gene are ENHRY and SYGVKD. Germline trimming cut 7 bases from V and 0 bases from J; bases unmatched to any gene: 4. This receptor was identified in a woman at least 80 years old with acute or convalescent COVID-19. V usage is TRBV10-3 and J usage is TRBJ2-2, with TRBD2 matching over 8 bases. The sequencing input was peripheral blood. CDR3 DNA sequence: TGTGCCATCAAGGCGGGAGGAACGAACACCGGGGAGCTGTTTTTT. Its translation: CAIKAGGTNTGELFF.